Listed here are 25 T cell receptor beta chains from one sample, sequenced in a study of blood T cell repertoires in COVID-19. The method was immunoSEQ multiplex PCR; TCRdb's version includes in-frame clones alone and lacks a portion of them. The sample has hundreds of thousands of clones, approximately 86% seen once. Material: peripheral blood. Receptor source: a woman aged 70 to 79 with COVID-19, enrolled during active disease.

V usage is TRBV29-1 and J usage is TRBJ2-5; no clear D. This CDR3 is built from 13 residues. The germline CDR1 and CDR2 sequences are SQVTM and ANQGSEA. V lost 2 bases, J lost 0 bases, and 7 bases lay in between. In DNA form, the CDR3 reads TGCAGCGTTGAAAAGGAGTACCAAGAGACCCAGTACTTC. It translates to CSVEKEYQETQYF.

This rearrangement joins TRBV11-2 to TRBJ2-5; 8 nucleotides align to TRBD2. Germline trimming cut 5 bases from V and 5 bases from J; bases unmatched to any gene: 7. Per germline, CDR1 SGHAT and CDR2 FQNNGV. The CDR3 extends over 14 amino acids. CDR3 in amino acids: CASSPGTSGETQYF. The CDR3 DNA sequence: TGTGCCAGCAGCCCGGGGACTAGTGGGGAGACCCAGTACTTC. Filled out from reference TRBV11-2 and TRBJ2-5, the complete variable domain reads EAGVAQSPRYKIIEKRQSVAFWCNPISGHATLYWYQQILGQGPKLLIQFQNNGVVDDSQLPKDRFSAERLKGVDSTLKIQPAKLEDSAVYLCASSPGTSGETQYFGPGTRLLVL.

The V gene is TRBV7-2, the J gene TRBJ1-6; D is ambiguous. CDR1 and CDR2 from the germline V gene are SGHTA and FQGNSA. The CDR3 has 15 amino acids. The V and J ends lost 1 base and 9 bases respectively, with 13 bases between them. CDR3 in amino acids: CASSLVDGNGSPLHF. In DNA, the CDR3 is TGTGCCAGCAGCTTAGTTGACGGGAACGGTTCACCCCTCCACTTT.

The rearrangement joins TRBV7-9 to TRBJ2-7; TRBD1 aligns across 7 bases. There are 14 residues in the CDR3. The J segment lost 2 bases and the V segment lost 3 bases, leaving 4 bases of the junction unmatched. Looked up from germline, CDR1 is SEHNR and CDR2 is FQNEAQ (reference sequence). The DNA of the CDR3 is TGTGCCAGCAGCTTCGACAGGGACACCTACGAGCAGTACTTC. It translates to CASSFDRDTYEQYF.

The table lists this clone with a count of one. V gene TRBV21-1 combines with J gene TRBJ1-4; the table's TRBD1 call for D was not verified on the DNA. TRBV21-1 has pseudogene status. The length of the CDR3 is 15 residues. CDR3 bases: TGTGCCAGCAGCAAGTTACAGGGGGGGTATGAAAAACTGTTTTTT. Translating it yields CASSKLQGGYEKLFF.

This clone showed up just a few times. The genes are TRBV5-3 and TRBJ1-2; D gene ambiguous. TRBV5-3 is noted as an ORF with a role that remains uncertain. Trimming took 4 bases from V and 5 from J, leaving 12 bases between them. The CDR3 runs 13 residues. The chain's CDR3 is CARSPRCNYGYTF. The CDR3 DNA is TGTGCCAGAAGCCCCCGGTGCAATTATGGCTACACCTTC.

This clone was recorded once. The chain uses TRBV3-1 (or the pseudogene TRBV3-2) and TRBJ1-2; tentatively, D is TRBD1 (6 bases). This CDR3 is 12 amino acids long. Germline CDR1 reads LGHDT; CDR2 reads YNNKEL (reference sequence). The V gene lost 4 bases and the J gene lost 8 bases, with 11 bases spanning the gap. CDR3 residues: CASSRYRVGYTF. The DNA of the CDR3 is TGTGCCAGCAGCCGATACAGGGTGGGCTACACCTTC.

The chain couples TRBV28 to TRBJ2-3, with a weak D call TRBD2 (7 bases). The V gene's germline CDR1 is MDHEN and CDR2 SYDVKM. CDR3 length: 14 residues. Deletions cut 10 bases from V and 5 bases from J, with 19 bases between. Here the CDR3 reads CATGLGGALDTQYF. The CDR3 bases are TGTGCCACCGGGTTGGGGGGGGCCTTAGATACGCAGTATTTT. The full variable domain, its missing parts supplied by reference TRBV28 and TRBJ2-3, is DVKVTQSSRYLVKRTGEKVFLECVQDMDHENMFWYRQDPGLGLRLIYFSYDVKMKEKGDIPEGYSVSREKKERFSLILESASTNQTSMYLCATGLGGALDTQYFGPGTRLTVL.

V and J are TRBV14 and TRBJ1-1, with a weak D call TRBD1 (6 bases). V was shortened by 4 bases and J by 5 bases, with 14 bases between the two germline ends. This CDR3 spans 14 amino acids. Germline CDR1 and CDR2: SGHDN and FVKESK. The CDR3 spells CASSRLGGDTEAFF. CDR3 nucleotide sequence: TGTGCCAGCAGCCGCCTAGGGGGGGATACTGAAGCTTTCTTT. The variable domain in full, completed from reference TRBV14 and TRBJ1-1, reads EAGVTQFPSHSVIEKGQTVTLRCDPISGHDNLYWYRRVMGKEIKFLLHFVKESKQDESGMPNNRFLAERTGGTYSTLKVQPAELEDSGVYFCASSRLGGDTEAFFGQGTRLTVV.

CDR3 in amino acids: CASSLSGTDTYEQYF. CDR3 coding DNA: TGTGCCAGCAGTTTATCAGGGACAGATACCTACGAGCAGTACTTC. The V and J genes are TRBV27 and TRBJ2-7; 7 bases map to TRBD1. Germline CDR1 and CDR2: MNHEY and SMNVEV (reference sequence). CDR3 length: 15 residues. The ends lost 0 bases at V and 2 bases at J; junction bases unmatched: 4.

This chain links TRBV7-9 with TRBJ2-7, with 7 nucleotides matching TRBD1. The V gene's germline CDR1 is SEHNR and CDR2 FQNEAQ (reference sequence). The J segment lost 2 bases and the V segment lost 4 bases, leaving 5 bases of the junction unmatched. The CDR3 contains 14 residues. CDR3 DNA sequence: TGTGCCAGCAGCTCGGGACAGCCACCCTACGAGCAGTACTTC. Translation gives CASSSGQPPYEQYF. The whole variable domain, remainder taken from reference TRBV7-9 and TRBJ2-7, is DTGVSQNPRHKITKRGQNVTFRCDPISEHNRLYWYRQTLGQGPEFLTYFQNEAQLEKSRLLSDRFSAERPKGSFSTLEIQRTEQGDSAMYLCASSSGQPPYEQYFGPGTRLTVT.

V gene TRBV6-5 combines with J gene TRBJ1-2; D is undetermined. There are 12 residues in the CDR3. V lost 7 bases and J lost 10, with 16 bases in between. Germline V CDR1 and CDR2: MNHEY, SVGAGI. CDR3 sequence: CASKKSAGDYTF. The CDR3 nucleotides read TGTGCCAGCAAAAAATCGGCCGGGGACTACACCTTC.

The chain combines TRBV27 with TRBJ2-2; 8 nucleotides line up with TRBD2. V gave up 5 bases and J gave up 6 bases; unmatched junction bases: 8. Germline values: CDR1 MNHEY, CDR2 SMNVEV (reference sequence). CDR3 size: 15 residues. CDR3 loop: CASSGGGGTPGELFF. The DNA of the CDR3 is TGTGCCAGCAGTGGGGGCGGGGGGACGCCCGGGGAGCTGTTTTTT.

The J gene is TRBJ1-5, the V gene TRBV5-8; maybe TRBD1 (5 bases). Between the trimmed V and J ends, which lost 0 bases and 5 bases, there was a span of 12 bases. The CDR3 loop spans 15 amino acids. The germline gives CDR1 SGHTS, CDR2 YDEGEE. CDR3 loop: CASSLGLTADQPQHF. The CDR3 DNA sequence: TGTGCCAGCAGCTTGGGGTTGACAGCTGATCAGCCCCAGCATTTT.

V gene TRBV3-1 (or the pseudogene TRBV3-2) combines with J gene TRBJ1-1, with 9 bases lining up with TRBD1. The CDR3 consists of 12 residues. CDR1 and CDR2 from the germline V gene are LGHDT and YNNKEL (reference sequence). The ends lost 4 bases at V and 10 bases at J; junction bases unmatched: 4. The CDR3 spells CASSPPGQGAFF. The CDR3 DNA reads as TGTGCCAGCAGCCCTCCGGGACAGGGAGCTTTCTTT.

The J gene is TRBJ1-4, the V gene TRBV11-2, with D tentatively TRBD1 (5 bases). V dropped 3 bases and J dropped 6 bases, with 11 bases sitting between them. Germline V CDR1 and CDR2: SGHAT, FQNNGV. The CDR3 covers 14 residues. The chain's CDR3 is CASSFNWGDEKLFF. The CDR3 coding sequence is TGTGCCAGCAGCTTTAACTGGGGGGATGAAAAACTGTTTTTT.

The V and J genes are TRBV5-4 and TRBJ1-2, with D perhaps matching TRBD1 (6 bases). This CDR3 has 16 residues. Germline V CDR1 and CDR2: SGHNT, YYREEE (reference sequence). The V gene lost 1 base and the J gene lost 0 bases, with 13 bases spanning the gap. The CDR3 spells CASSLPGQNSNYGYTF. The CDR3 nucleotides are TGTGCCAGCAGCTTGCCAGGACAGAACTCTAACTATGGCTACACCTTC.

V gene TRBV4-2 combines with J gene TRBJ2-5; D remains ambiguous. The germline gives CDR1 LGHNA, CDR2 YNFKEQ. The CDR3 length is 14 residues. V gave up 0 bases and J gave up 1 base, with 6 bases separating them. CDR3 DNA sequence: TGTGCCAGCAGCCAAGAGACACCCCAAGAGACCCAGTACTTC. This translates into CASSQETPQETQYF.

This chain links TRBV6-6 with TRBJ1-3; D is ambiguous. This CDR3 has 12 amino acids. The germline V and J ends were trimmed by 6 bases and 5 bases, with 8 bases remaining between them. The germline CDR1 and CDR2 sequences are MNHNY and SVGAGI (reference sequence). The CDR3 sequence is CASRSPRNTIYF. CDR3 coding DNA: TGTGCCAGCAGGTCTCCTAGAAACACCATATATTTT.

The V and J genes are TRBV27 and TRBJ1-2, with no clear D. The CDR3 totals 14 residues. In germline, CDR1 is MNHEY, CDR2 SMNVEV (reference sequence). Trimming left V 5 bases short and J 7 bases short, with 17 bases between. DNA for the CDR3: TGTGCCAGCAGTCCACGCCATTGGGCGGGTGGCTACACCTTC. Translated, it gives CASSPRHWAGGYTF.

This chain uses TRBV3-1 (or the pseudogene TRBV3-2) with TRBJ2-5, with TRBD1 matching over 8 bases. The germline V gene encodes CDR1 LGHDT and CDR2 YNNKEL (reference sequence). The ends lost 0 bases at V and 6 bases at J; junction bases unmatched: 3. This CDR3 is 14 amino acids long. The CDR3 DNA reads TGTGCCAGCAGCCAAGAAACAGGGGGGAAGACCCAGTACTTC. Translated: CASSQETGGKTQYF.

Worth noting for this clone: The sample contains more than one DNA sequence encoding this CDR3. The genes are TRBV2 and TRBJ1-5; weak D call: TRBD1 (6 bases). CDR1 is SNHLY and CDR2 is FYNNEI in the germline V gene. The CDR3 spans 13 residues. V lost 3 bases and J 7 bases, leaving 10 bases between the germline ends. The CDR3 DNA reads as TGTGCCAGCAGTGAGGGGGCGGGCCAGCCCCAGCATTTT. Protein: CASSEGAGQPQHF.

The chain combines TRBV5-1 with TRBJ2-3; D uncertain. The V and J ends lost 2 bases and 0 bases respectively, with 7 bases between them. Germline V gene data show CDR1 as SGHRS and CDR2 as YFSETQ. The CDR3 loop spans 14 amino acids. The CDR3 loop reads CASSFRASTDTQYF. Written as DNA, the CDR3 is TGCGCCAGCAGCTTTCGAGCTAGCACAGATACGCAGTATTTT.

CDR3 DNA sequence: TGTGCCAGCAGAGTCGAGACAGGGAGTCCTCCATACGAGCAGTACTTC. It is translated as CASRVETGSPPYEQYF. The gene calls are TRBV6-4 and TRBJ2-7, with TRBD1 matching 7 bases. CDR3 length: 16 amino acids. V lost 6 bases and J lost 4; bases outside the gene matches: 15. Germline CDR1 and CDR2: MRHNA and SNTAGT.

The chain combines TRBV7-2 with TRBJ1-2; D call uncertain. Germline V gene sequence: CDR1 SGHTA, CDR2 FQGNSA. The CDR3 length is 14 residues. Trimming cost V 2 bases and J 6 bases, with 13 bases left between them. The CDR3 is CASSLISRADGYTF. The CDR3 DNA reads as TGTGCCAGCAGCTTAATTTCGAGGGCTGATGGCTACACCTTC.